This T cell receptor beta chain was identified during a study of blood T cell repertoires in COVID-19. Overall study context: The cDNA or gDNA used as material had been derived from T cells, B-cell-depleted T cells, or PBMCs.

The CDR3 is made up of 13 amino acids. Germline trimming cut 7 bases from V and 4 bases from J; bases unmatched to any gene: 5. Per the germline V gene, CDR1 is KGHDR and CDR2 is SFDVKD. Per the study methods: Estimates of nucleated cell counts were drawn from the amplification of reference gene primers. Using immunoSEQ multiplex PCR, the repertoire was profiled, and TCRdb retains in-frame clones only, with some absent. That table furnishes V, J and clone size, whereas the DNA furnished D and trimming. The sample consists of some 290,000 clones, roughly 93% of them appearing once. Donors were grouped by their self-reported clinical history.

Sequencing was done on a sample of PBMCs or T cells enriched from blood (not recorded which). The receptor was isolated from a woman between 40 and 50 years old with acute COVID-19. The chain recombines TRBV24-1 with TRBJ2-5; TRBD1 matches 7 bases. As DNA, the CDR3 is TGTGCCACCAGGGACAGGTCCTTAGAGACCCAGTACTTC. It encodes CATRDRSLETQYF.